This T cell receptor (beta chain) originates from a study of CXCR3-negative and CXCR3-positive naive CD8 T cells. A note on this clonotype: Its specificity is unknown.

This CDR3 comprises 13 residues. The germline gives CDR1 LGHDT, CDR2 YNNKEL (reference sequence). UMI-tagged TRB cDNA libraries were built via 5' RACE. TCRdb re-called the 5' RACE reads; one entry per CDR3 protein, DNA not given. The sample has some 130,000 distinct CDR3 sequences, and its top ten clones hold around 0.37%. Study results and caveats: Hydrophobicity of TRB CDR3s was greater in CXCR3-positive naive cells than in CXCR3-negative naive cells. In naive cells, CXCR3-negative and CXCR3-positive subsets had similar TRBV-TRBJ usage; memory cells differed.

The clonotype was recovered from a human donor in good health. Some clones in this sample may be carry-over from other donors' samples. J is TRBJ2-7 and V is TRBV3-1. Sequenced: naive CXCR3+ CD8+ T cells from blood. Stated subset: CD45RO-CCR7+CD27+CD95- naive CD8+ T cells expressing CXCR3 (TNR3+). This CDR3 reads CASSQDENYEQYF.